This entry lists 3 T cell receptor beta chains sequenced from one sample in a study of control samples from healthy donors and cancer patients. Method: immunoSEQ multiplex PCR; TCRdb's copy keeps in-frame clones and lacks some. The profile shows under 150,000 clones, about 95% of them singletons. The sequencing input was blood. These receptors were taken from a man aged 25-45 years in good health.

DNA for the CDR3: TGTGCCAGTAGTATAGAGCGGACACCCCAGCATTTT. The encoded protein is CASSIERTPQHF. The chain has TRBV19 and TRBJ1-5; tentative D call: TRBD1 (5 bases). This CDR3 is built from 12 residues. Trimming stripped 0 bases from V and 10 bases from J, with 7 bases between. In germline, CDR1 is LNHDA, CDR2 SQIVND (reference sequence).

CDR3 sequence: CASSVAPGLADTQYF. CDR3 sequence (DNA): TGTGCCAGCAGCGTTGCCCCGGGACTAGCAGATACGCAGTATTTT. The rearrangement joins TRBV9 to TRBJ2-3, with TRBD2 identical over 8 bases. The CDR3 is made up of 15 amino acids. The germline V gene encodes CDR1 SGDLS and CDR2 YYNGEE. J gave up 4 bases and V 2 bases, and 6 bases lay outside the gene matches.

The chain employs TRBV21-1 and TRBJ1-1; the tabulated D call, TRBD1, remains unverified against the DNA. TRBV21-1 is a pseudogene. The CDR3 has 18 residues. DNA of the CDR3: TGTGCCAGCACCAACATCAGGTGCCAGGGTACATCGAACACTGAAGCTTTCTTT. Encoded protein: CASTNIRCQGTSNTEAFF.